These T cell receptor beta chains were read from a single sample in a study of shared clonotypes between healthy human individuals. Sequencing was performed with immunoSEQ multiplex PCR; in TCRdb, only in-frame clones are kept and a portion is missing. The table lists 600,000 to 750,000 clones, roughly 78% of them singletons, with 1.8% in the top ten. Sequenced: memory CD4+ T cells sorted from blood. The origin of the receptors is a woman aged 25 to 39 in good health. Each CDR3 is given with its conserved first and last residue. The D gene is left open where the match is weak. Size tells how often a clone was seen (once, few, many) or the class of an expanded clone, and some rows leave it out.

DNA: TGTGCCAGCAGCTTGCGCCGGGACGGCACAGATACGCAGTATTTT; CDR3: CASSLRRDGTDTQYF; D: -; V: TRBV5-6; size: few; J: TRBJ2-3
DNA: TGTGCCAGCAGCTTAGCGATTAGCGGGAGTTACGAGCAGTACTTC; CDR3: CASSLAISGSYEQYF; D: TRBD2; V: TRBV7-6; size: -; J: TRBJ2-7
DNA: TGTGCCAGCAGCGACAGGGGACGGGAGCAGTACTTC; CDR3: CASSDRGREQYF; D: TRBD1; V: TRBV6-1; size: -; J: TRBJ2-7
DNA: TGTGCCAGCGGACTCACAGATACGCAGTATTTT; CDR3: CASGLTDTQYF; D: -; V: TRBV21-1; size: few; J: TRBJ2-3
DNA: TGTGCCAGCAGTTTAGACCCGCGGGACTACGAGCAGTACTTC; CDR3: CASSLDPRDYEQYF; D: -; V: TRBV28; size: -; J: TRBJ2-7
DNA: TGTGCCAGTAGCCATCTGACGGTAAACACCGGGGAGCTGTTTTTT; CDR3: CASSHLTVNTGELFF; D: -; V: TRBV19; size: -; J: TRBJ2-2
DNA: TGCGCCAGGACACCTTACGAGCAGTACTTC; CDR3: CARTPYEQYF; D: -; V: TRBV10-1; size: -; J: TRBJ2-7
DNA: TGTGCCAGCAGCATCAGAAATAGCAATCAGCCCCAGCATTTT; CDR3: CASSIRNSNQPQHF; D: -; V: TRBV7-2; size: -; J: TRBJ1-5
DNA: TGCGCCAGCAGCCAGAATAACGGGATGTCAGATACGCAGTATTTT; CDR3: CASSQNNGMSDTQYF; D: -; V: TRBV4-1; size: -; J: TRBJ2-3
DNA: TGTGCCAGCAGCCAAATGGGGGCTGGGGCCAACGTCCTGACTTTC; CDR3: CASSQMGAGANVLTF; D: -; V: TRBV14; size: -; J: TRBJ2-6
DNA: TGTGCCAGCAGGATCGGGTATGAGCAGTTCTTC; CDR3: CASRIGYEQFF; D: -; V: TRBV7-9; size: once; J: TRBJ2-1
DNA: TGTGCCAGCCTCCCTCGCGGGGGGCGGGAGGGCCGATACGAGCAGTACTTC; CDR3: CASLPRGGREGRYEQYF; D: TRBD2; V: TRBV7-8; size: -; J: TRBJ2-7
DNA: TGTGCCAGTAGTGAGACAGTTCAGCCCCAGCATTTT; CDR3: CASSETVQPQHF; D: -; V: TRBV19; size: -; J: TRBJ1-5
DNA: TGCAGCGTTGAAAAATTTCGGGAGGGCAGGAATGAGCAGTTCTTC; CDR3: CSVEKFREGRNEQFF; D: TRBD2; V: TRBV29-1; size: few; J: TRBJ2-1
DNA: TGTGCCAGCAGCGTTCAGCATTTGGTTTTAAACTATGGCTACACCTTC; CDR3: CASSVQHLVLNYGYTF; D: -; V: TRBV5-6; size: -; J: TRBJ1-2
DNA: TGTGCCAGCAGTTTCCTGGCTAGCGGGAGTGGCACTCTCGAGCAGTACTTC; CDR3: CASSFLASGSGTLEQYF; D: TRBD2; V: TRBV28; size: -; J: TRBJ2-7
DNA: TGTGCCAGCAGTCAAGACAACAATCAGCCCCAGCATTTT; CDR3: CASSQDNNQPQHF; D: -; V: TRBV11-2; size: -; J: TRBJ1-5
DNA: TGTGCCAGCAGTTTACAAGTTTCCGGAAACACCATATATTTT; CDR3: CASSLQVSGNTIYF; D: -; V: TRBV28; size: once; J: TRBJ1-3
DNA: TGTGCCAGCAGCCAAGACCGGGACAGAAGCACAGATACGCAGTATTTT; CDR3: CASSQDRDRSTDTQYF; D: TRBD1; V: TRBV4-2; size: many; J: TRBJ2-3
DNA: TGCGCCAGCAGCCCTTCACAGGGGGCGCGGAACTATGGCTACACCTTC; CDR3: CASSPSQGARNYGYTF; D: TRBD1; V: TRBV4-1; size: -; J: TRBJ1-2
DNA: TGTGCCAGCTCTCCCGGTGGGGGGGTCACCTACGAGCAGTACTTC; CDR3: CASSPGGGVTYEQYF; D: TRBD2; V: TRBV18; size: -; J: TRBJ2-7
DNA: TGTGCCAGCAGCCCTATGGGCAGATCCTACGAGCAGTACTTC; CDR3: CASSPMGRSYEQYF; D: -; V: TRBV7-9; size: -; J: TRBJ2-7
DNA: TGTGCCAGCAGCCAGCAGGGGATAACTAGTGAAAAACTGTTTTTT; CDR3: CASSQQGITSEKLFF; D: -; V: TRBV14; size: -; J: TRBJ1-4
DNA: TGTGCCAGCAGCTTTTCCCCAGGGGCCTATGGCTACACCTTC; CDR3: CASSFSPGAYGYTF; D: -; V: TRBV11-2; size: -; J: TRBJ1-2
DNA: TGTGCCTGGAACCTTGCGGGTCACAATCAGCCCCAGCATTTT; CDR3: CAWNLAGHNQPQHF; D: -; V: TRBV30; size: -; J: TRBJ1-5
DNA: TGTGCCAGCTCTCCGGACGGACAAGGGGAAGCTTTCTTT; CDR3: CASSPDGQGEAFF; D: -; V: TRBV18; size: few; J: TRBJ1-1
DNA: TGTGCCAGCAGTTTACAGGGACTAGCGGGTTCCGAGCAGTACTTC; CDR3: CASSLQGLAGSEQYF; D: TRBD2; V: TRBV27; size: -; J: TRBJ2-7
DNA: TGTGCCAGCAGTTTACCGACAGGGGGTCAGCCCCAGCATTTT; CDR3: CASSLPTGGQPQHF; D: TRBD1; V: TRBV28; size: -; J: TRBJ1-5
DNA: TGTGCCAGCAGCAGTGACATGTCGCCCTACAATGAGCAGTTCTTC; CDR3: CASSSDMSPYNEQFF; D: -; V: TRBV7-7; size: -; J: TRBJ2-1
DNA: TGTGCCAGCAGCCAAGTTCTAGGTTCTGCAACTGAAGCTTTCTTT; CDR3: CASSQVLGSATEAFF; D: -; V: TRBV4-2; size: -; J: TRBJ1-1
DNA: TGTGCCAGCAGCGCGAGAACAGGGGATGGAGAGACCCAGTACTTC; CDR3: CASSARTGDGETQYF; D: TRBD1; V: TRBV11-2; size: -; J: TRBJ2-5
DNA: TGTGCCAGCAGCTTAGCACTAGCGGGAGTCTCCTACGAGCAGTACTTC; CDR3: CASSLALAGVSYEQYF; D: TRBD2; V: TRBV7-6; size: -; J: TRBJ2-7
DNA: TGTGCCATCAGTGATTCCCCGGGGCCGAATTACGAGCAGTACTTC; CDR3: CAISDSPGPNYEQYF; D: -; V: TRBV10-3; size: -; J: TRBJ2-7